This record covers a single T cell receptor beta chain. This record comes from a study of OX40 agonist ivuxolimab in advanced cancers. Germline V lookup: CDR1 MNHNS, CDR2 SASEGT. V dropped 7 bases and J dropped 1; count of bases not matched to a gene: 6. This CDR3 spans 14 amino acids. Some clones are missing from TCRdb's copy, which holds only in-frame ones; the method was immunoSEQ multiplex PCR. The data contain around 85,000 clones, 75% to 95% of them singletons. This receptor was identified in an adult with an advanced solid tumor such as melanoma, head and neck, liver or kidney cancer. Sequencing was performed on CD4+ or CD8+ T cells sorted from blood, taken in a trial of the OX40 agonist ivuxolimab. The rearrangement uses TRBV6-1 and TRBJ2-7, with 8 positions matching TRBD2. The CDR3 loop is CASKVTSASYEQYF. In DNA form, the CDR3 reads TGTGCCAGCAAGGTGACTAGCGCTTCCTACGAGCAGTACTTC.